This TCR beta chain is from a study of CD8 T cells in Susac syndrome. RNA was extracted with the RNeasy kit, and a quantity of about 0.45 to 1 ug was reverse transcribed using random hexamers. By means of immunoSEQ multiplex PCR, TCR beta CDR3 spanning 54 Vbeta and 13 Jbeta underwent amplification. Each CDR3 protein gets one entry after TCRdb re-called the immunoSEQ multiplex PCR reads with MiXCR. The profile shows roughly 120,000 distinct CDR3 sequences, around 94% of them singletons. TCR beta sequencing was performed on blood CD8+ and CD4+ T cells. TEMRA cells were FACS-enriched, unlike CD8+ and CD4+ T cells, which were negatively isolated. The length of the CDR3 is 14 residues. Trimming cost V 2 bases and J 3 bases, with 10 bases left between them. Germline V lookup: CDR1 MNHEY, CDR2 SVGAGI.

Sequencing was performed on CD4+ T cells from PBMCs. The receptor's source is a human donor in good health. This chain joins TRBV6-5 and TRBJ1-1; no clear D. The CDR3 loop is CASSYAGWDTEAFF. CDR3 nucleotides: TGTGCCAGCAGTTACGCGGGTTGGGACACTGAAGCTTTCTTT.